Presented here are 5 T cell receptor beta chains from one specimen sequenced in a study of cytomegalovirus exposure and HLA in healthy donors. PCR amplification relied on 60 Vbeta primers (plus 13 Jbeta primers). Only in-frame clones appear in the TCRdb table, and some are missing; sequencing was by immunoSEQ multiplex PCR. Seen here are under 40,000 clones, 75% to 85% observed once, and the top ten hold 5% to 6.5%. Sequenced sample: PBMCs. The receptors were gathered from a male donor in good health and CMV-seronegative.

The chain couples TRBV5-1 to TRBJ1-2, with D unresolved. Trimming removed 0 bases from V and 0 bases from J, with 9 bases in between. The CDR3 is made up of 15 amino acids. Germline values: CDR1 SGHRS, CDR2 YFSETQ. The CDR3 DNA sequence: TGCGCCAGCAGCTTGGGCCACGACACTAACTATGGCTACACCTTC. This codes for CASSLGHDTNYGYTF.

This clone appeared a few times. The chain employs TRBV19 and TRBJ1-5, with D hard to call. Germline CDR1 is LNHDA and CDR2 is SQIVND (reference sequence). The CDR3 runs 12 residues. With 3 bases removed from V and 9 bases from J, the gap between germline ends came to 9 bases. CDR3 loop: CASSITERPQHF. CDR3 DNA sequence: TGTGCCAGTAGTATCACGGAGAGGCCCCAGCATTTT.

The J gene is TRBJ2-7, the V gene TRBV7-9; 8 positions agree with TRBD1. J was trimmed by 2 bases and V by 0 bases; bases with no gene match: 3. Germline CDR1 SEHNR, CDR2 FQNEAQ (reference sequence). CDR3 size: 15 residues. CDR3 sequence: CASSLATDRAYEQYF. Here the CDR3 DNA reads TGTGCCAGCAGCTTAGCCACGGACAGGGCCTACGAGCAGTACTTC.

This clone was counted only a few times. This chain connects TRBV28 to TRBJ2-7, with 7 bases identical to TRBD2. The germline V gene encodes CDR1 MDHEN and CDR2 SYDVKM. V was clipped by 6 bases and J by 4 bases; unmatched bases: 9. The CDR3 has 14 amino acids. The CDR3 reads CASRRSLAVYEQYF. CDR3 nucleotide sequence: TGTGCCAGCAGGCGAAGCCTAGCGGTGTACGAGCAGTACTTC.

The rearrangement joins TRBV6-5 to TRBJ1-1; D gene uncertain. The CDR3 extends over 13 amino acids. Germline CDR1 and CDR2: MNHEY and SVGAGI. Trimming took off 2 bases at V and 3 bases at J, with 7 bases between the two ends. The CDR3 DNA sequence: TGTGCCAGCAGTTACCTTATGTACACTGAAGCTTTCTTT. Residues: CASSYLMYTEAFF.